This TCR beta chain originates from a study of human versus mouse CDR3 diversity and MHC coevolution. General study findings and limits: Human T cells were selected on more than five MHC II alleles. Compared with mice, human CDR3s carried more deletions and insertions on average. About 1.6 million TCR beta clonotypes were estimated for humans, the largest repertoire.

Only in-frame clones appear in the TCRdb table, and some are missing; sequencing was by immunoSEQ multiplex PCR. This table holds roughly 86,000 clones, over 85% found once. Germline assignment: CDR1 SGHDT and CDR2 YYEEEE. The CDR3 extends over 13 amino acids. V lost 2 bases and J lost 10, with 16 bases in between. On this clone itself: Its specificity is unknown.

The chain recombines TRBV5-6 with TRBJ2-7, with a weak D call TRBD2 (5 bases). The sequenced sample consisted of naive CD4+ T cells from blood. The sample's subset: CD45RO-negative CD62L-positive naive CD4 T cells. The source is a person between 25 and 69 years old in good health. In DNA, the CDR3 is TGTGCCAGCAGCTTCCCGGCGGACTCCTTTCAGTACTTC. The encoded protein is CASSFPADSFQYF.